Listed below are T cell receptor beta chains from one sample, sequenced in a study of CD8+CD57+ T cells in acquired aplastic anemia. One entry per CDR3 protein results from TCRdb running MiXCR on the reads. The repertoire has 250,000 to 300,000 distinct CDR3 sequences, about 56% of them found once; the top ten carry less than 10%. Sequenced sample: sorted CD4+, CD8+, or CD8+CD57+ T cells (not recorded which) from PBMCs. These receptors were obtained from a human donor with severe aplastic anemia or a healthy control (not recorded which). CDR3s include the opening cysteine and the closing phenylalanine or tryptophan. The D gene is left open where the match is weak. Size values are once, few and many counts, or a class for expanded clones, and some rows have none.

j_gene: TRBJ2-2; len: 14; v_gene: TRBV2; abundance: NA; d_gene: TRBD2; CDR3nt: TGTGCCAGCATTATCGCGGGAGTCACCGGGGAGCTGTTTTTT; CDR3aa: CASIIAGVTGELFF
j_gene: TRBJ1-2; len: 13; v_gene: TRBV20-1; abundance: NA; d_gene: NA; CDR3nt: TGCAGTGCTAGAGCTATTACTAACTATGGCTACACCTTC; CDR3aa: CSARAITNYGYTF
j_gene: TRBJ2-7; len: 14; v_gene: TRBV9; abundance: NA; d_gene: NA; CDR3nt: TGTGCCAGCAGCGTAGGATCGGGACTGGGGGAGCAGTACTTC; CDR3aa: CASSVGSGLGEQYF
j_gene: TRBJ1-1; len: 13; v_gene: TRBV6-1; abundance: many; d_gene: NA; CDR3nt: TGTGCCAGCAGTGTGTCGTGGGTCGCTGAAGCTTTCTTT; CDR3aa: CASSVSWVAEAFF
j_gene: TRBJ2-4; len: 12; v_gene: TRBV30; abundance: many; d_gene: NA; CDR3nt: TGTGCCTGGGGGCGGGGGCTCAGCATTCAGTACTTC; CDR3aa: CAWGRGLSIQYF
j_gene: TRBJ2-5; len: 15; v_gene: TRBV15; abundance: NA; d_gene: TRBD2; CDR3nt: TGTGCCACCAGTCCAACTAGCGGGGGGCAAGAGGCCCAGTACTTC; CDR3aa: CATSPTSGGQEAQYF
j_gene: TRBJ2-7; len: 12; v_gene: TRBV7-9; abundance: NA; d_gene: TRBD2; CDR3nt: TGCGCCAGCACCTCCATGACTAGCGGGCGGTACTTC; CDR3aa: CASTSMTSGRYF
j_gene: TRBJ1-1; len: 12; v_gene: TRBV20-1; abundance: many; d_gene: NA; CDR3nt: TGCAGTGCTAGAGTACAAGATCTTGAAGCTTTCTTT; CDR3aa: CSARVQDLEAFF
j_gene: TRBJ2-1; len: 15; v_gene: TRBV10-3; abundance: NA; d_gene: NA; CDR3nt: TGTGCCATCAGTCGGACAGAAAGTTCCTACAATGAGCAGTTCTTC; CDR3aa: CAISRTESSYNEQFF
j_gene: TRBJ1-5; len: 12; v_gene: TRBV20-1; abundance: NA; d_gene: NA; CDR3nt: TGCAATGCCCCTAGCGGGGGACGCCCCGTGCATTTT; CDR3aa: CNAPSGGRPVHF
j_gene: TRBJ2-7; len: 13; v_gene: TRBV7-2; abundance: NA; d_gene: TRBD1; CDR3nt: TGTGCCAGCAGCTTAGTGGGACAGGGTAAGCAGTACTTC; CDR3aa: CASSLVGQGKQYF
j_gene: TRBJ1-2; len: 13; v_gene: TRBV15; abundance: NA; d_gene: NA; CDR3nt: TGTGCCACCAGCAGAGGAGCTAACTATGGCTACACCTTC; CDR3aa: CATSRGANYGYTF
j_gene: TRBJ2-1; len: 13; v_gene: TRBV6-4; abundance: many; d_gene: NA; CDR3nt: TGTGCCAGCAGCCTATCGCAGGGTGGTGAGCAGTTCTTC; CDR3aa: CASSLSQGGEQFF
j_gene: TRBJ2-7; len: 13; v_gene: TRBV6-1; abundance: NA; d_gene: TRBD2; CDR3nt: TGTGCCACGTCTCCGGGGGGTGGGTACGAGCAGTACTTC; CDR3aa: CATSPGGGYEQYF
j_gene: TRBJ2-2; len: 14; v_gene: TRBV5-6; abundance: many; d_gene: NA; CDR3nt: TGTGCCAGCAGCCCGGGACCGGGGACCGGGGAGCTGTTTTTT; CDR3aa: CASSPGPGTGELFF
j_gene: TRBJ1-1; len: 13; v_gene: TRBV7-9; abundance: NA; d_gene: NA; CDR3nt: TGTGCCAGCACCGCCAGGTCTAGCACTGAAGCTTTCTTT; CDR3aa: CASTARSSTEAFF
j_gene: TRBJ2-5; len: 14; v_gene: TRBV20-1; abundance: many; d_gene: TRBD2; CDR3nt: TGCAGTGCTCGACTAGCGGGGGAAGGAGAGACCCAGTACTTC; CDR3aa: CSARLAGEGETQYF
j_gene: TRBJ2-1; len: 16; v_gene: TRBV7-9; abundance: NA; d_gene: TRBD2; CDR3nt: TGTGCCAGCAGCTCAAGCGGCGGGAGGGCTAACAATGAGCAGTTCTTC; CDR3aa: CASSSSGGRANNEQFF
j_gene: TRBJ1-5; len: 17; v_gene: TRBV11-2; abundance: NA; d_gene: NA; CDR3nt: TGTGCCAGCAGCTTAGGGGTAGGGCAGGGGACCGCTCAGCCCCAGCATTTT; CDR3aa: CASSLGVGQGTAQPQHF
j_gene: TRBJ2-5; len: 16; v_gene: TRBV24-1; abundance: NA; d_gene: TRBD2; CDR3nt: TGTGCCACCAGTGATCCTACTAGCGGGATCGGAGAGACCCAGTACTTC; CDR3aa: CATSDPTSGIGETQYF
j_gene: TRBJ2-1; len: 14; v_gene: TRBV27; abundance: few; d_gene: TRBD1; CDR3nt: TGTGCCAGCAGCCGGGACAGGGGGCAGGGTGAGCAGTTCTTC; CDR3aa: CASSRDRGQGEQFF
j_gene: TRBJ1-5; len: 16; v_gene: TRBV24-1; abundance: NA; d_gene: NA; CDR3nt: TGTGCCACCAGTGACACCAACAGGGTGCAAGCTCAGCCCCAGCATTTT; CDR3aa: CATSDTNRVQAQPQHF
j_gene: TRBJ1-5; len: 14; v_gene: TRBV20-1; abundance: NA; d_gene: NA; CDR3nt: TGCAGTGCTGCCGGGGACAACTTGAATCAGCCCCAGCATTTT; CDR3aa: CSAAGDNLNQPQHF
j_gene: TRBJ2-3; len: 12; v_gene: TRBV20-1; abundance: NA; d_gene: NA; CDR3nt: TGCAGTGCTAGAGAACCTGGGTATACGCAGTATTTT; CDR3aa: CSAREPGYTQYF
j_gene: TRBJ2-1; len: 14; v_gene: TRBV20-1; abundance: NA; d_gene: TRBD2; CDR3nt: TGCAGTGCTTATGACCCCCTAGCGGGAGTACGGTCTTTCTTC; CDR3aa: CSAYDPLAGVRSFF
j_gene: TRBJ1-2; len: 17; v_gene: TRBV11-1; abundance: few; d_gene: TRBD1; CDR3nt: TGTGCCAGCAGCTCCTCCATATCCGGGACAGGGGTCTATGGCTACACCTTC; CDR3aa: CASSSSISGTGVYGYTF
j_gene: TRBJ1-6; len: 15; v_gene: TRBV19; abundance: NA; d_gene: TRBD1; CDR3nt: TGTGCCAGTAGATTGGACAGGGCTGATAATTCACCCCTCCACTTT; CDR3aa: CASRLDRADNSPLHF
j_gene: TRBJ2-7; len: 15; v_gene: TRBV2; abundance: NA; d_gene: NA; CDR3nt: TGTGCCAGCAGTCCCCAGGGTGGGGGGCAAAACCATGAGGACTTC; CDR3aa: CASSPQGGGQNHEDF
j_gene: TRBJ1-1; len: 14; v_gene: TRBV7-6; abundance: NA; d_gene: TRBD1; CDR3nt: TGTGCCAGCAGCATTTCCAGGGGGGACACTGAAGCTTTCTTT; CDR3aa: CASSISRGDTEAFF
j_gene: TRBJ2-7; len: 15; v_gene: TRBV10-2; abundance: NA; d_gene: NA; CDR3nt: TGCGCCAGCCTGGGGACGCGGGTTGAGGGAGCCGAGCAGTACTTC; CDR3aa: CASLGTRVEGAEQYF
j_gene: TRBJ2-3; len: 11; v_gene: TRBV5-1; abundance: NA; d_gene: NA; CDR3nt: TGCGCCAGCAGCTTGGGTAGATCGCAGTATTTT; CDR3aa: CASSLGRSQYF
j_gene: TRBJ1-1; len: 13; v_gene: TRBV24-1; abundance: NA; d_gene: NA; CDR3nt: TGTGCCACCAGTTCAGGGGAGAACACTGAAGCTTTCTTT; CDR3aa: CATSSGENTEAFF
j_gene: TRBJ1-2; len: 13; v_gene: TRBV20-1; abundance: NA; d_gene: NA; CDR3nt: TGCAGTGCTCTCACAGGGTTTCGAGTAGGCTACACCTTC; CDR3aa: CSALTGFRVGYTF
j_gene: TRBJ1-5; len: 12; v_gene: TRBV29-1; abundance: few; d_gene: TRBD1; CDR3nt: TGCAGCGTGGGACAGGGCGGGCAGCCCCAGCATTTT; CDR3aa: CSVGQGGQPQHF
j_gene: TRBJ2-7; len: 16; v_gene: TRBV7-9; abundance: NA; d_gene: NA; CDR3nt: TGTGCCAGCAGCCAACGCCGCCCGGGATTGGGGTACGAGCAGTACTTC; CDR3aa: CASSQRRPGLGYEQYF
j_gene: TRBJ2-7; len: 15; v_gene: TRBV20-1; abundance: NA; d_gene: NA; CDR3nt: TGCAGTGCTAGAGATCATGGGGAGAACTCCTACGAGCAGTACTTC; CDR3aa: CSARDHGENSYEQYF
j_gene: TRBJ2-7; len: 14; v_gene: TRBV4-3; abundance: NA; d_gene: NA; CDR3nt: TGCGCCAGCAGCCAAGAATACGTCTCCTACGAGCAGTACTTC; CDR3aa: CASSQEYVSYEQYF
j_gene: TRBJ2-5; len: 14; v_gene: TRBV20-1; abundance: NA; d_gene: TRBD2; CDR3nt: TGCAGTGCTTTTTTGCCCGGGACTATGGAGACCCAGTACTTC; CDR3aa: CSAFLPGTMETQYF
j_gene: TRBJ1-3; len: 14; v_gene: TRBV20-1; abundance: many; d_gene: TRBD1; CDR3nt: TGCAGTGCTAGAGGACAGGGGTCTGGAAACACCATATATTTT; CDR3aa: CSARGQGSGNTIYF
j_gene: TRBJ2-1; len: 15; v_gene: TRBV20-1; abundance: NA; d_gene: TRBD2; CDR3nt: TGCAGTGCTTGTAGCGGGGGGGCCTCCTACAATGAGCAGTTCTTC; CDR3aa: CSACSGGASYNEQFF
j_gene: TRBJ2-5; len: 15; v_gene: TRBV7-7; abundance: NA; d_gene: NA; CDR3nt: TGTGCTAGCAGCCGTAGTCAGGCGGGGATAGGGACCCAGTACTTC; CDR3aa: CASSRSQAGIGTQYF
j_gene: TRBJ2-1; len: 20; v_gene: TRBV7-9; abundance: NA; d_gene: TRBD2; CDR3nt: TGTGCCAGCAGCCCCGCTAGCGGGAGGGCGCCGGTGCGTTCCTACAATGAGCAGTTCTTC; CDR3aa: CASSPASGRAPVRSYNEQFF
j_gene: TRBJ2-3; len: 15; v_gene: TRBV12-3/TRBV12-4; abundance: NA; d_gene: NA; CDR3nt: TGTGCCAGCAGCGTAGGGGAGGTAGGGATAGATACGCAGTATTTT; CDR3aa: CASSVGEVGIDTQYF
j_gene: TRBJ2-7; len: 15; v_gene: TRBV9; abundance: NA; d_gene: TRBD1; CDR3nt: TGTGCCAGCAGCCCCCGGACAGGGCAAACCTACGAGCAGTACTTC; CDR3aa: CASSPRTGQTYEQYF
j_gene: TRBJ2-2; len: 13; v_gene: TRBV9; abundance: NA; d_gene: TRBD2; CDR3nt: TGTGCCAGCAGCGTAGATCCAGCGGGGGGGCTGTTTTTT; CDR3aa: CASSVDPAGGLFF
j_gene: TRBJ2-5; len: 11; v_gene: TRBV2; abundance: NA; d_gene: NA; CDR3nt: TGTGCCAGCAGTGAAGAAGAGACCCAGTACTTC; CDR3aa: CASSEEETQYF
j_gene: TRBJ2-1; len: 15; v_gene: TRBV12-5; abundance: NA; d_gene: TRBD2; CDR3nt: TGTGCTAGAGATGGTAGCGGGAGGGCCTACAATGAGCAGTTCTTC; CDR3aa: CARDGSGRAYNEQFF
j_gene: TRBJ2-7; len: 13; v_gene: TRBV5-8; abundance: many; d_gene: NA; CDR3nt: TGTGCCAGCAGCTTATCTGGGACCTACGAGCAGTACTTC; CDR3aa: CASSLSGTYEQYF